Listed here is a single T cell receptor (beta chain). The second PCR ran roughly 7 to 12 cycles with a sample-barcoded 5' primer and J-beta primers. TCRdb passed the 5' RACE reads through MiXCR, listing each CDR3 protein once. The data hold some 1.5 million distinct CDR3 sequences, with roughly 27% observed a single time. The data were obtained in a study of blood T cells in healthy people across ages. Sequencing was performed on blood. The clonotype comes from a woman under 40 in good health.

The CDR3 DNA follows: TGTGCCAGCAGCTTAGTATTCCAGGACCAAGGGGAGCAGTACTTC. Translated, it gives CASSLVFQDQGEQYF. The gene calls are TRBV7-2 and TRBJ2-4; possibly TRBD1 or TRBD2 for D (5 bases each). From germline, CDR1 is SGHTA and CDR2 FQGNSA. This CDR3 comprises 15 residues. V dropped 1 base and J dropped 13 bases, with 20 bases sitting between them.